The TCR beta chain under discussion was sequenced for a study of T cell changes during pregnancy in multiple sclerosis. V dropped 6 bases and J dropped 5 bases, with 23 bases sitting between them. The CDR3 has 17 residues. Germline CDR1 SGHDT, CDR2 YYEEEE. The table came from immunoSEQ multiplex PCR; TCRdb's copy has only in-frame clones and leaves some out. Among approximately 44,000 clones, about 89% were seen once, and the ten largest hold 0.73%. This specimen was CD4+ T cells from peripheral blood mononuclear cells, taken before pregnancy. The sequence derives from a female donor with multiple sclerosis, enrolled in a pregnancy study. The chain recombines TRBV5-6 with TRBJ1-4; the D gene is possibly TRBD1 (5 bases). Here the CDR3 reads CASNSMGGGGPNEKLFF. For the CDR3, the DNA is TGTGCCAGCAACAGCATGGGGGGAGGCGGACCCAATGAAAAACTGTTTTTT. The full variable domain, completed using reference TRBV5-6 and TRBJ1-4, is DAGVTQSPTHLIKTRGQQVTLRCSPKSGHDTVSWYQQALGQGPQFIFQYYEEEERQRGNFPDRFSGHQFPNYSSELNVNALLLGDSALYLCASNSMGGGGPNEKLFFGSGTQLSVL.